The clone carrying this T cell receptor beta chain counts as medium-sized. This CDR3 region has 11 residues. V was cut by 3 bases and J by 4 bases, with 4 bases left in between. From germline, CDR1 is SQVTM and CDR2 ANQGSEA. The sample originates from a study of T cells in Graves' hyperthyroidism and ophthalmopathy. TCR beta CDR3 sequences were amplified from RNA transcripts. Carried out on the TCR CDR3, a first-round RT-PCR used the HTBI primer set. TCRdb independently ran MiXCR on the multiplex PCR reads; one entry per CDR3 protein. In the table there are roughly 40,000 distinct CDR3 sequences, around 56% of which are singletons. Clinical symptoms, serum thyroxine, TRAb, thyroid ultrasound and orbital computed tomography informed diagnoses.

The receptor was isolated from a middle-aged man with Graves' ophthalmopathy. What was sequenced was blood. The chain carries TRBV29-1 and TRBJ2-1, with D unresolved. The CDR3 here is CSVDEYNEQFF. The CDR3, as DNA: TGCAGCGTTGACGAGTACAATGAGCAGTTCTTC.